Described below is a single T cell receptor beta chain sequence and its context. The sample is drawn from a study of healthy donors' naive CD4 and CD8 T cells. A linear amplification protocol produced the TCR libraries from 500 ng of total RNA. MiXCR, run by TCRdb on the reads, gives a single entry per CDR3 protein. The sample lists 200,000 or so distinct CDR3 sequences; around 80% were seen once. CDR3 size: 14 residues. CDR1 MNHEY and CDR2 SVGAGI come from the germline V gene. The ends lost 6 bases at V and 7 bases at J; junction bases unmatched: 6. Sequences were obtained from naive CD4+ and CD8+ T cells sorted from blood, pooled from several donors. This TCR derives from a pool of human donors in good health; the sample pools cells from several healthy donors. The chain joins TRBV6-5 to TRBJ2-2; TRBD2 agrees at 9 bases. The CDR3 DNA reads as TGTGCCAGCAGGGTTAGACTAGCGGTCGGGGAGCTGTTTTTT. This gives the protein CASRVRLAVGELFF.